The rows below give T cell receptor beta chains drawn from one sample of a study of blood T cells in healthy people across ages. TCRdb re-called the 5' RACE reads with MiXCR, one entry per CDR3 protein. The sample lists about 580,000 distinct CDR3 sequences, roughly 48% occurring once. The sequencing input was blood. These receptors all come from a man older than 75 in good health. The CDR3 runs from the conserved cysteine through the conserved F or W. A D gene is named only where the DNA matches it firmly. A row's size may be missing; if present it is once, few, many or a size class.

v_gene: TRBV27
d_gene: TRBD1
j_gene: TRBJ1-1
abundance: .
CDR3nt: TGTGCCAGCAGTCGATCGACCGGGACAGGGTCATTGAACACTGAAGCTTTCTTT
CDR3aa: CASSRSTGTGSLNTEAFF

v_gene: TRBV27
d_gene: TRBD2
j_gene: TRBJ2-7
abundance: .
CDR3nt: TGTGCCAGCCAACTAGCGGGAGACTTCGAGCAGTACTTC
CDR3aa: CASQLAGDFEQYF

v_gene: TRBV7-2
d_gene: TRBD2
j_gene: TRBJ2-7
abundance: .
CDR3nt: TGTGCCAGCAGCCACTTCGGCGGGAGGAGCTCCTCCGAGCAGTACTTC
CDR3aa: CASSHFGGRSSSEQYF

v_gene: TRBV28
d_gene: .
j_gene: TRBJ2-5
abundance: .
CDR3nt: TGTGCCAGCAGCTCCCCCACACCCCTTAGGGAGACCCAGTACTTC
CDR3aa: CASSSPTPLRETQYF

v_gene: TRBV7-7
d_gene: .
j_gene: TRBJ2-1
abundance: .
CDR3nt: TGTGCTAGCAGCCTCGATGATGGAGTAGGCGAGCAGTTCTTC
CDR3aa: CASSLDDGVGEQFF

v_gene: TRBV18
d_gene: .
j_gene: TRBJ1-1
abundance: .
CDR3nt: TGTGCCAGCTCACGGCGGTCCGAGAAAGCTTTCTTT
CDR3aa: CASSRRSEKAFF

v_gene: TRBV9
d_gene: TRBD2
j_gene: TRBJ2-3
abundance: few
CDR3nt: TGTGCCAGCAGCCGCGCTCCGCGGACTAGCGGGACAAGCACAGATACGCAGTATTTT
CDR3aa: CASSRAPRTSGTSTDTQYF

v_gene: TRBV20-1
d_gene: TRBD2
j_gene: TRBJ2-1
abundance: few
CDR3nt: TGCAGTGCTAGAGTCTATGAGGGAGGGGCTCTGGATGAGCAGTTCTTC
CDR3aa: CSARVYEGGALDEQFF

v_gene: TRBV12-3/TRBV12-4
d_gene: .
j_gene: TRBJ2-3
abundance: .
CDR3nt: TGTGCCAGCAGTGCGACAGACACAGATACGCAGTATTTT
CDR3aa: CASSATDTDTQYF

v_gene: TRBV6-5
d_gene: .
j_gene: TRBJ2-1
abundance: many
CDR3nt: TGTGCCAGCAGACGCCCCGGGACCTACAATGAGCAGTTCTTC
CDR3aa: CASRRPGTYNEQFF

v_gene: TRBV3-1
d_gene: .
j_gene: TRBJ2-1
abundance: few
CDR3nt: TGTGCCAGCAGCCAGGAAAGATGGGAGCAGTTCTTC
CDR3aa: CASSQERWEQFF

v_gene: TRBV20-1
d_gene: .
j_gene: TRBJ2-7
abundance: .
CDR3nt: TGCAGTGCTCCCTCCTCACAAGACAGTTTCTCCTACGAGCAGTACTTC
CDR3aa: CSAPSSQDSFSYEQYF

v_gene: TRBV11-1
d_gene: .
j_gene: TRBJ2-3
abundance: few
CDR3nt: TGTGCCAGCAGCCTTCTAACTACCACAGATACGCAGTATTTT
CDR3aa: CASSLLTTTDTQYF

v_gene: TRBV2
d_gene: .
j_gene: TRBJ2-7
abundance: few
CDR3nt: TGTGCCAGCAGTGGCGCGGGGCCTACCTACGAGCAGTACTTC
CDR3aa: CASSGAGPTYEQYF

v_gene: TRBV7-2
d_gene: .
j_gene: TRBJ1-2
abundance: .
CDR3nt: TGTGCCAGCAGCTTAGCTATCCGCAGGGACCATGGCTACACCTTC
CDR3aa: CASSLAIRRDHGYTF

v_gene: TRBV7-2
d_gene: .
j_gene: TRBJ1-2
abundance: .
CDR3nt: TGTGCCAGCAGCTTAGAGGTCCGGGCGGGGATAAGCCATGGCTACACCTTC
CDR3aa: CASSLEVRAGISHGYTF

v_gene: TRBV20-1
d_gene: .
j_gene: TRBJ2-6
abundance: .
CDR3nt: TGCAGTGCTAGAGTGTCTCCCAGCAACTCTGGGGCCAACGTCCTGACTTTC
CDR3aa: CSARVSPSNSGANVLTF

v_gene: TRBV29-1
d_gene: .
j_gene: TRBJ2-7
abundance: .
CDR3nt: TGCAGCGCCCGTGTTGAGAGGGAGACGGCCTACGAGCAGTACTTC
CDR3aa: CSARVERETAYEQYF

v_gene: TRBV10-1
d_gene: TRBD2
j_gene: TRBJ2-1
abundance: .
CDR3nt: TGCGCCAGCAGTCTTAGCGGGGGGCTCGAGAATGAGCAGTTCTTC
CDR3aa: CASSLSGGLENEQFF

v_gene: TRBV11-3
d_gene: .
j_gene: TRBJ2-1
abundance: .
CDR3nt: TGTGCCAGCAGCTTAGGCCGGGGGAGCGGGTTCTACAATGAGCAGTTCTTC
CDR3aa: CASSLGRGSGFYNEQFF

v_gene: TRBV5-1
d_gene: .
j_gene: TRBJ2-7
abundance: .
CDR3nt: TGCGCCAGCAGCTTGGTTTTTCGGTCAGGGCCCCACGAGCAGTACTTC
CDR3aa: CASSLVFRSGPHEQYF

v_gene: TRBV29-1
d_gene: .
j_gene: TRBJ2-1
abundance: few
CDR3nt: TGCAGCGTTGCAGGGTCAGGGGCCTACAATGAGCAGTTCTTC
CDR3aa: CSVAGSGAYNEQFF

v_gene: TRBV29-1
d_gene: .
j_gene: TRBJ1-1
abundance: .
CDR3nt: TGCAGCGTTGCGGATGGGGAAGCTTTCTTT
CDR3aa: CSVADGEAFF

v_gene: TRBV12-5
d_gene: TRBD1
j_gene: TRBJ2-1
abundance: .
CDR3nt: TGTGCTAGTCGGACAGGGGACTACAATGAGCAGTTCTTC
CDR3aa: CASRTGDYNEQFF

v_gene: TRBV28
d_gene: TRBD1
j_gene: TRBJ2-2
abundance: .
CDR3nt: TGTGCCAGCAGTTTGAGGGGACAGGGAAACACCGGGGAGCTGTTTTTT
CDR3aa: CASSLRGQGNTGELFF

v_gene: TRBV7-3
d_gene: .
j_gene: TRBJ1-1
abundance: .
CDR3nt: TGTGCCAGCAGCTTAAAGGCCGGGTCGAACACTGAAGCTTTCTTT
CDR3aa: CASSLKAGSNTEAFF

v_gene: TRBV10-3
d_gene: TRBD1
j_gene: TRBJ2-7
abundance: .
CDR3nt: TGTGCCATCAGTGAGCCGGGACAGGGGGTCCAGTACTTC
CDR3aa: CAISEPGQGVQYF

v_gene: TRBV12-3/TRBV12-4
d_gene: .
j_gene: TRBJ1-2
abundance: .
CDR3nt: TGTGCCAGCAGTTTCACAGGGATCGGCTACACCTTC
CDR3aa: CASSFTGIGYTF

v_gene: TRBV29-1
d_gene: .
j_gene: TRBJ2-7
abundance: .
CDR3nt: TGCAGCGTACTGATTTGGGGAAACAGCTCCTACGAGCAGTACTTC
CDR3aa: CSVLIWGNSSYEQYF

v_gene: TRBV14
d_gene: TRBD1
j_gene: TRBJ2-6
abundance: .
CDR3nt: TGTGCCAGCAGCTTGCAGGGGGCCGGGGCCAGCGTCCTGACTTTC
CDR3aa: CASSLQGAGASVLTF

v_gene: TRBV20-1
d_gene: .
j_gene: TRBJ2-6
abundance: .
CDR3nt: TGCAGTGCTAGAGATTTACAGGCCGGGGCCAACGTCCTGACTTTC
CDR3aa: CSARDLQAGANVLTF

v_gene: TRBV7-3
d_gene: .
j_gene: TRBJ2-1
abundance: .
CDR3nt: TGTGCCAGCAGCTTAACCGGGAGAAGCCACAATGAGCAGTTCTTC
CDR3aa: CASSLTGRSHNEQFF

v_gene: TRBV5-1
d_gene: .
j_gene: TRBJ1-6
abundance: .
CDR3nt: TGCGCCAGCAGCTTGGACAGCTCCTATAATTCACCCCTCCACTTT
CDR3aa: CASSLDSSYNSPLHF

v_gene: TRBV5-6
d_gene: .
j_gene: TRBJ2-1
abundance: few
CDR3nt: TGTGCCAGCAGCGTGGTCCGCAGCACTGAGCAGTTCTTC
CDR3aa: CASSVVRSTEQFF

v_gene: TRBV20-1
d_gene: TRBD1
j_gene: TRBJ1-5
abundance: few
CDR3nt: TGCAGTGCTAGAGACTCGACAGGGTCTGGTCAGCCCCAGCATTTT
CDR3aa: CSARDSTGSGQPQHF

v_gene: TRBV6-6
d_gene: TRBD1
j_gene: TRBJ1-5
abundance: few
CDR3nt: TGTGCCAGCAGTTACTCGCCTGGGACAGGGGATGCTCAGCCCCAGCATTTT
CDR3aa: CASSYSPGTGDAQPQHF

v_gene: TRBV5-1
d_gene: TRBD1
j_gene: TRBJ2-1
abundance: .
CDR3nt: TGCGCCAGCAGGCAAGTCGCCGGGACAGGGGCATACAATGAGCAGTTCTTC
CDR3aa: CASRQVAGTGAYNEQFF

v_gene: TRBV10-3
d_gene: .
j_gene: TRBJ1-4
abundance: .
CDR3nt: TGTGCCATCAGTGCTACGGATAATTGGAATGAAAAACTGTTTTTT
CDR3aa: CAISATDNWNEKLFF

v_gene: TRBV4-2
d_gene: TRBD2
j_gene: TRBJ2-3
abundance: .
CDR3nt: TGTGCCAGCAGCCAAGTCACTAGCGAAGGAGATACGCAGTATTTT
CDR3aa: CASSQVTSEGDTQYF

v_gene: TRBV7-2
d_gene: .
j_gene: TRBJ2-2
abundance: .
CDR3nt: TGTGCCAGCAGCTTCACTACAACGTTAATAACCGGGGAGCTGTTTTTT
CDR3aa: CASSFTTTLITGELFF